This T cell receptor beta chain is drawn from a study of blood T cell dynamics during melanoma immunotherapy. Repertoires were generated with immunoSEQ multiplex PCR, while TCRdb's copy carries only in-frame clones and drops some. The sample holds some 15,000 clones, 85% to 90% seen once. Documented time point: pre-treatment baseline. Looked up from germline, CDR1 is LGHNA and CDR2 is YSLEER. The CDR3 loop spans 17 amino acids. V shed 0 bases, J shed 4 bases, and the junction held 5 bases outside the gene matches. The rearrangement links TRBV4-3 to TRBJ2-1; 11 bases are a match to TRBD2. This receptor was obtained from a human donor with melanoma. The sample was blood, taken from a patient treated with checkpoint blockade. In nucleotides, the CDR3 is TGCGCCAGCAGCCAAGATTCTCTAGCGGGGGGTTACAATGAGCAGTTCTTC. Its protein product is CASSQDSLAGGYNEQFF.